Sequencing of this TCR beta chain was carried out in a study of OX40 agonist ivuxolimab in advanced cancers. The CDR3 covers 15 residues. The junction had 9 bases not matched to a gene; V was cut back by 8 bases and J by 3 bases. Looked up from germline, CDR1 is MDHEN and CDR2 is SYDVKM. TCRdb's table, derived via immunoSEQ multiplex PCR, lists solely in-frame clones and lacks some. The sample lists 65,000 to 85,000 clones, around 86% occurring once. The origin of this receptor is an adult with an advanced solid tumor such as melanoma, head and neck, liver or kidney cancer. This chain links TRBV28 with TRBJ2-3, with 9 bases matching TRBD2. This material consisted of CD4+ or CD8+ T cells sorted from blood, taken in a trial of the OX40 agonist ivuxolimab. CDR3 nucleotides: TGTGCCAGCGGGCCCACTAGCGGGTTTACAGATACGCAGTATTTT. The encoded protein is CASGPTSGFTDTQYF.